This TCR beta chain emerged from a study of beta chain features in type 1 diabetes. Comment on this clone: Its antigen is unknown.

Since all of the isolated RNA was reverse transcribed, expressed TCRB transcripts were what got sequenced. Assay: immunoSEQ multiplex PCR; the TCRdb copy retains only in-frame clones and omits some. The profile shows about 60,000 clones, around 63% of them singletons. Findings of the study overall: Type 1 diabetes patients had VDJ junctions that carried fewer insertions and more deletions. PCR might pick shorter templates more often, in the same way for patients and controls.

This CDR3 comprises 14 residues. Germline assignment: CDR1 SGHRS and CDR2 YFSETQ. Trimming cost V 3 bases and J 4 bases, with 13 bases left between them. The source is a young woman in good health. V is TRBV5-1 and J is TRBJ1-1, with D perhaps TRBD1 (6 bases). Sequencing input: Tregs from blood. This CDR3 is CASSWGGRGTEAFF. CDR3 sequence (DNA): TGCGCCAGCAGCTGGGGGGGCCGGGGCACTGAAGCTTTCTTT.